This T cell receptor (beta chain) was profiled in a study of Tregs in tolerant kidney transplant recipients (dated by TCRdb to the late 2010s). Describing the broader study: The study applied TCRbeta sequencing to find donor-specific regulatory T cells before combined kidney and bone marrow transplantation and then followed those same cells after transplant.

Overall results and qualifications from the work: Biological reproducibility was not directly addressed, though technical replication error appeared minimal. Because only a small number of patients were included, the study had limitations, and the results will need to be validated in larger populations as well as under other immunosuppression protocols. Because the PCR primers were changed over time for some patients, nucleotide-level comparison could not be performed across the samples from those patients. Expanding Tregs with activated donor B cells appeared to identify the most biologically relevant and donor-specific TCRbeta repertoire. In tolerant patients, the expansion of donor-specific Tregs was greater than global Treg expansion, suggesting that the expansion was antigen-driven rather than nonspecific.

For TCRbeta CDR3 sequencing, genomic DNA from the sorted cells was extracted using the QIAGEN DNeasy Blood and Tissue Kit. Through immunoSEQ, high-throughput TCRbeta CDR3 sequencing was done commercially, including PCR amplification with internal controls and bias correction. The authors' analysis ran thus. Unique productive TCRbeta sequences were defined by CDR3 nucleotide sequence where primers matched, otherwise by CDR3 amino acid sequence with Vbeta and Jbeta genes. To correct for sorting error, sequences found in more than one sorted population at a frequency ratio of 2:1 or less were discarded, and the remaining shared sequences were assigned to the population with the higher frequency. Sequences were defined as donor-reactive when expanded at least 5-fold in CFSE-low cells versus unstimulated cells and present at a frequency of at least 0.01% in CFSE-low cells. Repertoire divergence was quantified by Jensen-Shannon divergence using the top 100 TCRbeta sequences ranked by frequency. For any sample with multiple sequencing runs, sorting error was corrected in each run separately before the runs were pooled. TCRdb mirrors the immuneACCESS table, restricted to in-frame sequences. Some clones are absent from its copies; in checked studies, under half trace to an unresolved V gene, and the reason for the others is unknown. V and J calls and clone size are as listed in that table; D and trimming were resolved from the DNA. For this sample the table gives 55,000 to 75,000 clones, of which 70% to 90% were detected only once. The ten most abundant clones make up approximately 3.9% of the sample.

Turning to this clone: Its target antigen remains unknown. No base-level quality is on record; no much larger clone is a single base apart.

The germline V gene specifies MDHEN as CDR1 and SYDVKM as CDR2. The CDR3 runs 13 amino acids, cysteine and phenylalanine included. Only the CDR3 portion is preserved as DNA: 39 bases, with reading frame beginning at the first base. V is reduced by 5 bases and J by 4 bases, leaving a spacing of 9 bases between them. According to the study, the label for this sample's time point signals: 6 months after combined kidney and bone marrow transplant. Related donors were used in the transplants with nonmyeloablative bone marrow transplantation, and mixed chimerism was transient in the human trials. Unstimulated Tregs (CD4+CD25+CD127-), CD4+ non-Tregs (CD4+CD25-), CD4 and CD8 cells were FACS-sorted from thawed PBMCs. Patients were 4 combined kidney and bone marrow transplant recipients from the ITN036ST trial, and only these trial subjects had samples available. Healthy control blood was processed to PBMCs with a Ficoll density gradient and then cryopreserved, whereas patient PBMCs were collected both before and after transplant.

This chain joins TRBV28 to TRBJ2-1; no D gene call is confident. The input for sequencing was CD4+ T cells from blood (PBMCs), taken 6 months after the transplant. This clonotype was sampled from a human patient who received a combined kidney and bone marrow transplant. After a transplant, some of the T cells may come from the graft donor. The sequenced DNA: TGTGCCAGCAGTCTCCCCCGGTACAATGAGCAGTTCTTC. The resulting protein is CASSLPRYNEQFF.